This T cell receptor beta chain was captured by sequencing in a study of T cell repertoires in cytomegalovirus infection. Study-level information: Matching HLA type, along with CMV infection, was indicated by public TCR beta signatures. General observations from the study: Cumulative public TCR beta family frequency identified CMV carriers with the relevant HLA. HLA-C-restricted CMV-specific TCR beta clonotypes were dominant in the ex vivo response.

From the reads, TCRdb called clonotypes with MiXCR, one entry per CDR3 protein. This table holds some 150,000 distinct CDR3 sequences, about 6.5% found once. This clonotype was observed many times. Its antigen is currently unknown. Trimming at V came to 5 bases and at J to 6 bases, leaving 4 bases not matched to a gene. The germline V gene has CDR1 SGHTA and CDR2 FQGNSA. This CDR3 has 13 amino acids. The TCR was taken from a human donor in good health (CMV status not recorded). Some clones in this sample may be carry-over from other donors' samples. This chain uses TRBV7-2 with TRBJ2-3; TRBD1 agrees at 8 bases. Sequenced input: PBMCs. The CDR3: CASSQDRADTQYF. DNA for the CDR3: TGTGCCAGCAGCCAGGACAGGGCGGATACGCAGTATTTT.